One sample yielded the 20 T cell receptor beta chains listed below, sequenced in a study of T cell responses to AZD1222 COVID-19 vaccine. The protocol was immunoSEQ multiplex PCR, while the TCRdb copy is restricted to in-frame clones and leaves out a portion. Of around 200,000 clones in the sample, just over 85% were seen once. The source was peripheral blood, collected on day 0 of AZD1222 vaccination. The receptors stem from an adult in good health.

In DNA, the CDR3 is TGTGCCACACAGGGGGGCACCGGGGAGCTGTTTTTT. Amino acid sequence: CATQGGTGELFF. This chain uses TRBV3-1 (or the pseudogene TRBV3-2) with TRBJ2-2, with TRBD1 identical over 8 bases. The CDR3 has 12 amino acids. CDR1 and CDR2 (germline): LGHDT, YNNKEL (reference sequence). Trimming took 10 bases from V and 4 from J; bases not matched to a gene: 2.

The V and J genes are TRBV4-2 and TRBJ2-1; 8 bases are a match to TRBD2. Germline assignment: CDR1 LGHNA and CDR2 YNFKEQ. There are 16 residues in the CDR3. The junction had 5 bases not matched to a gene; V was cut back by 4 bases and J by 0 bases. The CDR3 is CASSLGGTSSYNEQFF. The CDR3 region has the DNA TGTGCCAGCAGCCTAGGAGGGACTAGCTCCTACAATGAGCAGTTCTTC.

The J gene is TRBJ1-1, the V gene TRBV7-3; TRBD1 matches at 8 bases. Trimming at V came to 5 bases and at J to 3 bases, leaving 8 bases not matched to a gene. Looked up from germline, CDR1 is SGHTA and CDR2 is FQGTGA. The CDR3 contains 15 residues. The CDR3: CASSPSRTGYTEAFF. DNA of the CDR3: TGTGCCAGCAGCCCTTCCAGGACAGGGTACACTGAAGCTTTCTTT. Looking up the rest from reference TRBV7-3 and TRBJ1-1 gives the full variable domain: GAGVSQTPSNKVTEKGKYVELRCDPISGHTALYWYRQSLGQGPEFLIYFQGTGAADDSGLPNDRFFAVRPEGSVSTLKIQRTERGDSAVYLCASSPSRTGYTEAFFGQGTRLTVV.

This clone came up once. J is TRBJ1-3 and V is TRBV30; a weak D match, TRBD1 (5 bases). CDR3 size: 16 residues. Trimming left V 2 bases short and J 7 bases short, with 21 bases between. CDR1 and CDR2 (germline): GTSNPN, SVGIG (reference sequence). The CDR3 spells CAWSPIGTVLRNTIYF. Here the CDR3 DNA reads TGTGCCTGGAGTCCAATAGGGACTGTCCTCAGGAACACCATATATTTT.

CDR3 sequence: CASPNTGNSYEQYF. DNA of the CDR3: TGTGCCAGCCCGAACACAGGGAACTCCTACGAGCAGTACTTC. J is TRBJ2-7 and V is TRBV21-1; TRBD1 is the table's D call, not checked against the DNA. TRBV21-1 is assigned pseudogene status. The CDR3 is 14 residues long.

The gene calls are TRBV6-2 or TRBV6-3 and TRBJ2-7; 10 nucleotides agree with TRBD2. The CDR3 sequence is 15 residues long. V lost 2 bases to trimming and J lost 0 bases; unmatched junction nucleotides: 1. From germline, CDR1 is MNHEY and CDR2 SVGEGT. The CDR3 nucleotides read TGTGCCAGCAGTTACGGGACTAGCGCCTCCTACGAGCAGTACTTC. Amino acid sequence: CASSYGTSASYEQYF.

The chain carries TRBV5-6 and TRBJ2-7, with D perhaps TRBD1 (6 bases). V was trimmed by 2 bases and J by 2 bases, leaving 14 bases between them. Germline V gene lookup returns CDR1 SGHDT and CDR2 YYEEEE. The CDR3 totals 15 residues. CDR3 region: CASSFLSGTPYEQYF. As DNA, the CDR3 is TGTGCCAGCAGCTTTCTCTCCGGGACACCCTACGAGCAGTACTTC.

The rearrangement joins TRBV6-6 to TRBJ2-6; D gene unclear. Per germline, CDR1 MNHNY and CDR2 SVGAGI (reference sequence). CDR3 length equals 15 residues. V lost 6 bases and J lost 7, with 16 bases in between. CDR3 coding DNA: TGTGCCAGCAGGGGTCTTGGGGTGGGAGCCAACGTCCTGACTTTC. Translated, it gives CASRGLGVGANVLTF.

V gene TRBV5-1 combines with J gene TRBJ1-3, with 8 positions matching TRBD1. Germline V gives CDR1 SGHRS, CDR2 YFSETQ. V dropped 0 bases and J dropped 0; count of bases not matched to a gene: 17. The CDR3 is made up of 21 amino acids. The CDR3 DNA is TGCGCCAGCAGCTTGGCCCCTCCGGGACAGGTCCCTTTGAGCTCTGGAAACACCATATATTTT. This translates into CASSLAPPGQVPLSSGNTIYF. Variable domain in full (rest from reference TRBV5-1 and TRBJ1-3): KAGVTQTPRYLIKTRGQQVTLSCSPISGHRSVSWYQQTPGQGLQFLFEYFSETQRNKGNFPGRFSGRQFSNSRSEMNVSTLELGDSALYLCASSLAPPGQVPLSSGNTIYFGEGSWLTVV.

The chain combines TRBV29-1 with TRBJ1-2; D is unresolved. This CDR3 spans 13 amino acids. Per the germline V gene, CDR1 is SQVTM and CDR2 is ANQGSEA. V lost 3 bases and J 2 bases, leaving 10 bases between the germline ends. This chain's CDR3 is CSVDTDGNYGYTF. For the CDR3, the DNA is TGCAGCGTTGATACGGACGGGAACTATGGCTACACCTTC. Drawing the rest from reference TRBV29-1 and TRBJ1-2, the complete variable domain is SAVISQKPSRDICQRGTSLTIQCQVDSQVTMMFWYRQQPGQSLTLIATANQGSEATYESGFVIDKFPISRPNLTFSTLTVSNMSPEDSSIYLCSVDTDGNYGYTFGSGTRLTVV.

The chain links TRBV18 to TRBJ2-3; 11 bases fit TRBD2. This CDR3 comprises 16 residues. CDR1 is KGHSH and CDR2 is LQKENI in the germline V gene. With 0 bases clipped from V and 5 bases from J, the junction kept 4 bases outside the gene matches. CDR3 region: CASSPPGTSGRDTQYF. For the CDR3, the DNA is TGTGCCAGCTCACCACCGGGGACTAGCGGCCGAGATACGCAGTATTTT.

The rearrangement uses TRBV27 and TRBJ1-6; perhaps TRBD1 as D (5 bases). V was cut by 4 bases and J by 1 base, with 11 bases left in between. This CDR3 is 16 amino acids long. The germline gives CDR1 MNHEY, CDR2 SMNVEV (reference sequence). DNA for the CDR3: TGTGCCAGCAGTTCCGAGGGGACGTCCTATAATTCACCCCTCCACTTT. Translating gives CASSSEGTSYNSPLHF.

The rearrangement links TRBV9 to TRBJ1-1; D not certain. CDR1 and CDR2 (germline): SGDLS, YYNGEE. CDR3 length: 12 amino acids. The V gene lost 4 bases and the J gene lost 1 base, with 5 bases spanning the gap. CDR3 in DNA: TGTGCCAGCAGCAATAGGAACACTGAAGCTTTCTTT. It yields the protein CASSNRNTEAFF.

V and J are TRBV7-2 and TRBJ1-4, with TRBD1 identical over 10 bases. Germline CDR1 and CDR2: SGHTA and FQGNSA. CDR3 length: 16 amino acids. Unmatched junction bases numbered 6, after V lost 1 base and J lost 7 bases. CDR3: CASSLGGGTGVEKLFF. CDR3 sequence (DNA): TGTGCCAGCAGCTTAGGGGGAGGGACAGGGGTTGAAAAACTGTTTTTT.

V is TRBV29-1 and J is TRBJ1-1; the D gene is possibly TRBD1 (5 bases). The CDR3 sequence is 14 residues long. Germline V lookup: CDR1 SQVTM, CDR2 ANQGSEA. V was clipped by 7 bases and J by 0 bases, with 15 bases between them. DNA for the CDR3: TGCAGCGCTTATGTGACAGCTCTGAACACTGAAGCTTTCTTT. Translated, it gives CSAYVTALNTEAFF.

This chain links TRBV12-3 or TRBV12-4 with TRBJ2-7; maybe TRBD1 (5 bases). The CDR3 sequence is 12 residues long. V lost 2 bases and J lost 3, with 5 bases in between. The CDR3 DNA sequence: TGTGCCAGCAGTTTAAGGGGCTACGAGCAGTACTTC. Protein: CASSLRGYEQYF.

This chain connects TRBV6-5 to TRBJ2-1; tentatively, D is TRBD1 or TRBD2 (6 bases each). The ends were cut back, 8 bases at V and 0 bases at J, with 14 bases in the middle. The CDR3 totals 15 residues. The germline CDR1 and CDR2 sequences are MNHEY and SVGAGI. The CDR3 is CASRGTLSSYNEQFF. The DNA of the CDR3 is TGTGCCAGCCGGGGGACACTAAGCTCCTACAATGAGCAGTTCTTC.

This clone showed up many times. The rearrangement links TRBV7-3 to TRBJ1-1; no reliable D call. Germline values: CDR1 SGHTA, CDR2 FQGTGA. The V gene lost 2 bases and the J gene lost 1 base, with 11 bases spanning the gap. The CDR3 runs 15 residues. The CDR3 nucleotides read TGTGCCAGCAGCTTATCCCGTACGGGGAACACTGAAGCTTTCTTT. As protein: CASSLSRTGNTEAFF.

The sample holds one count of this clone. The chain joins TRBV4-1 to TRBJ2-1; TRBD1 matches 9 bases. J lost 9 bases, V lost 5 bases, and 11 bases had no gene match. Germline V gives CDR1 MGHRA, CDR2 YSYEKL. CDR3 length equals 15 residues. The CDR3: CASSKRDREGSEQFF. In DNA, the CDR3 is TGCGCCAGCAGCAAACGGGACAGGGAAGGAAGTGAGCAGTTCTTC.

The chain combines TRBV3-1 (or the pseudogene TRBV3-2) with TRBJ1-2; unclear D gene. V was clipped by 5 bases and J by 9 bases, with 16 bases between them. The CDR3 is 13 amino acids. Germline CDR1 LGHDT, CDR2 YNNKEL (reference sequence). CDR3 DNA sequence: TGTGCCAGCAGCTACCCTTCAAGGTTAAGCTACACCTTC. Amino acid sequence: CASSYPSRLSYTF.